This T cell receptor beta chain was sequenced for a study of blood T cell repertoires in COVID-19. Study-level information: T cells, B-cell-depleted T cells, or PBMCs supplied cDNA or gDNA.

The CDR3 has 15 residues. CDR1 and CDR2 from the germline V gene are SGHNT and YYREEE (reference sequence). The V and J ends lost 0 bases and 7 bases, in that order; junction bases with no gene match: 9. Per the authors' pipeline: Researchers report that nucleated cell counts were estimated from reference gene primer amplification. Profiled with immunoSEQ multiplex PCR; TCRdb holds only in-frame clones, not every one. V, J and clone size were drawn from that table, and D and trimming were deduced from the DNA. The data contain about 49,000 clones, roughly nine tenths of them singletons. The sequenced material came from peripheral blood. The TCR originated in a human donor in a cohort sampled during active COVID-19. The J gene is TRBJ1-1, the V gene TRBV5-4, with 7 nucleotides matching TRBD1. The CDR3 spells CASSLVGRGLGEAFF. As DNA, the CDR3 is TGTGCCAGCAGCTTGGTTGGTAGGGGGCTCGGTGAAGCTTTCTTT.